The 19 T cell receptor beta chains presented below share a single source sample, sequenced in a study of cytomegalovirus exposure and HLA in healthy donors. Primers: 60 Vbeta forward and 13 Jbeta reverse. Assay used: immunoSEQ multiplex PCR; TCRdb lists only in-frame clones, some missing. The sample carries approximately 74,000 clones, approximately 78% recorded once. Sample: PBMCs. The source of these receptors is a man aged 35 to 55 in good health and CMV-seronegative.

A single count supports this clone. This chain joins TRBV23-1 and TRBJ1-5, with D unclear. TRBV23-1 is an ORF; its function is uncertain. The CDR3 runs to 13 residues. Between the trimmed V and J ends, which lost 6 bases and 3 bases, there was a span of 9 bases. The CDR3 is CASRNSPNQPQHF. The CDR3 DNA follows: TGCGCCAGCAGAAACAGCCCCAATCAGCCCCAGCATTTT.

The chain joins TRBV19 to TRBJ1-1; TRBD1 is a possible D gene (5 bases). The V end was cut by 1 base, the J end by 2 bases, with 14 bases between. Germline lookup yields CDR1 LNHDA and CDR2 SQIVND (reference sequence). The CDR3 length is 16 residues. The CDR3 sequence: CASSIGPKGLNTEAFF. DNA of the CDR3: TGTGCCAGTAGTATAGGGCCGAAGGGGTTAAACACTGAAGCTTTCTTT.

The chain combines TRBV7-2 with TRBJ2-6; D remains ambiguous. The V and J ends lost 5 bases and 2 bases respectively, with 13 bases between them. The CDR3 consists of 16 residues. Germline V gene lookup returns CDR1 SGHTA and CDR2 FQGNSA. This chain's CDR3 is CASSPNPSAGANVLTF. CDR3 bases: TGTGCCAGCAGCCCGAACCCTTCAGCTGGGGCCAACGTCCTGACTTTC. Looking up the rest from reference TRBV7-2 and TRBJ2-6 gives the full variable domain: GAGVSQSPSNKVTEKGKDVELRCDPISGHTALYWYRQSLGQGLEFLIYFQGNSAPDKSGLPSDRFSAERTGGSVSTLTIQRTQQEDSAVYLCASSPNPSAGANVLTFGAGSRLTVL.

This chain uses TRBV5-4 with TRBJ1-1; D gene uncertain. The CDR3 contains 15 residues. The V end lost 0 bases, the J end lost 0 bases, and 9 bases lay between the germline ends. Germline CDR1 reads SGHNT; CDR2 reads YYREEE (reference sequence). The CDR3 region is CASSLEPVMNTEAFF. The CDR3 DNA is TGTGCCAGCAGCTTGGAACCAGTCATGAACACTGAAGCTTTCTTT.

The V call is TRBV4-1, the J call TRBJ2-1; 8 bases agree with TRBD2. V was clipped by 0 bases and J by 2 bases; unmatched bases: 6. The CDR3 spans 17 residues. Germline V gene lookup returns CDR1 MGHRA and CDR2 YSYEKL. The CDR3 nucleotides read TGCGCCAGCAGCCAAGACCCCGCGGGAGGCGCCTACAATGAGCAGTTCTTC. Translated, it gives CASSQDPAGGAYNEQFF.

V gene TRBV6-4 combines with J gene TRBJ2-3, with TRBD2 matching 12 bases. CDR1 and CDR2 from the germline V gene are MRHNA and SNTAGT. V was clipped by 8 bases and J by 3 bases; unmatched bases: 6. CDR3 size: 15 residues. The CDR3 protein is CASAASGGVTDTQYF. Written as DNA, the CDR3 is TGTGCCAGCGCGGCTAGCGGGGGGGTTACAGATACGCAGTATTTT.

This chain links TRBV19 with TRBJ2-1; 14 bases align to TRBD2. The germline CDR1 and CDR2 sequences are LNHDA and SQIVND (reference sequence). J lost 4 bases, V lost 5 bases, and 4 bases had no gene match. This CDR3 has 16 residues. CDR3 residues: CASSPRLAGGYNEQFF. The CDR3 nucleotides are TGTGCCAGTAGTCCCCGACTAGCGGGAGGGTACAATGAGCAGTTCTTC.

The chain links TRBV5-4 to TRBJ2-7; 8 positions match TRBD1. V lost 2 bases and J lost 3; bases outside the gene matches: 1. This CDR3 comprises 13 residues. Germline assignment: CDR1 SGHNT and CDR2 YYREEE (reference sequence). CDR3 loop: CASSFTGGYEQYF. CDR3 nucleotides: TGTGCCAGCAGCTTTACAGGGGGCTACGAGCAGTACTTC.

The J gene is TRBJ1-2, the V gene TRBV5-4; weak D call: TRBD1 (6 bases). The CDR3 has 15 residues. V lost 6 bases and J 2 bases, leaving 17 bases between the germline ends. CDR1 SGHNT and CDR2 YYREEE come from the germline V gene (reference sequence). The CDR3 sequence: CASIPRGGLNYGYTF. Here the CDR3 DNA reads TGTGCCAGCATCCCAAGGGGGGGTTTGAACTATGGCTACACCTTC.

Of note for this clone: A read error may produce the germline difference seen at one junction end. The same CDR3 arises from other DNA sequences in this sample as well. V and J are TRBV5-1 and TRBJ1-1, with 7 bases matching TRBD1. Germline V lookup: CDR1 SGHRS, CDR2 YFSETQ. The CDR3 spans 16 residues. CDR3 in DNA: TGCGCCAGCAGCTTAGGGGACAGAGCCATGAACACTGAGGCTTTCTTT. This sequence encodes CASSLGDRAMNTEAFF.

V is TRBV19 and J is TRBJ2-1, with 8 bases fitting TRBD2. In germline, CDR1 is LNHDA, CDR2 SQIVND (reference sequence). The CDR3 covers 15 residues. V dropped 5 bases and J dropped 9; count of bases not matched to a gene: 12. The CDR3 loop is CASSQPGLVVGEQFF. In nucleotides, the CDR3 is TGTGCCAGTAGTCAACCGGGACTAGTTGTTGGTGAGCAGTTCTTC.

This chain links TRBV20-1 with TRBJ1-1, with D unresolved. Trimming removed 4 bases at V and 7 bases at J, with 10 bases between. The CDR3 runs 11 residues. Germline values: CDR1 DFQATT, CDR2 SNEGSKA (reference sequence). The CDR3 DNA reads TGCAGTGCTATACCCCGACTTGAAGCTTTCTTT. Protein sequence: CSAIPRLEAFF.

The chain combines TRBV5-3 with TRBJ2-7; a possible D gene is TRBD1 (5 bases). TRBV5-3 is placed among ORFs of uncertain function. Trimming shortened V by 7 bases and J by 3 bases, and 11 bases separated the two germline ends. This CDR3 is built from 12 residues. CDR3 in DNA: TGTGCCAGATTCACAGGCAGCTACGAGCAGTACTTC. Translation gives CARFTGSYEQYF.

This sequence joins TRBV6-5 and TRBJ2-7, with TRBD2 identical over 8 bases. After removal of 6 bases from V and 2 bases from J, the junction contained 6 bases not matched to a gene. The length of the CDR3 is 14 residues. Germline CDR1 and CDR2: MNHEY and SVGAGI. The CDR3 sequence is CASRPRGGTYEQYF. In DNA form, the CDR3 reads TGTGCCAGCAGACCCCGGGGGGGAACCTACGAGCAGTACTTC.

The chain employs TRBV6-1 and TRBJ2-5; weak D call: TRBD1 (7 bases). The DNA matches TRBJ2-7 better at its end, which makes the J call doubtful. The CDR3 consists of 14 residues. Germline V gene sequence: CDR1 MNHNS, CDR2 SASEGT. The CDR3 DNA sequence: TGTGCCAGCAGTGAAGGACAGGGAGGCTACGAGCAGTACTTC. It translates to CASSEGQGGYEQYF.

This chain connects TRBV14 to TRBJ2-7; the match to TRBD1 covers 7 bases. The J segment lost 5 bases and the V segment lost 1 base, leaving 8 bases of the junction unmatched. This CDR3 has 15 residues. In germline, CDR1 is SGHDN, CDR2 FVKESK. The CDR3 protein is CASSQGIGQGDEQYF. CDR3 coding DNA: TGTGCCAGCAGCCAAGGCATAGGGCAGGGGGACGAGCAGTACTTC.

On this clone: The same CDR3 is also encoded by other DNA sequences in this sample. The chain couples TRBV7-8 to TRBJ1-1; D gene ambiguous. CDR3 length: 15 residues. V lost 3 bases and J lost 4, with 15 bases in between. Germline CDR1 is SGHVS and CDR2 is FQNEAQ. The CDR3 bases are TGTGCCAGCAGCTTCGCTACGGGGAGGAGCACTGAAGCTTTCTTT. This gives the protein CASSFATGRSTEAFF.

V and J are TRBV2 and TRBJ2-1; 7 bases match TRBD2. Per germline, CDR1 SNHLY and CDR2 FYNNEI. The CDR3 runs to 14 residues. The junction had 7 bases not matched to a gene; V was cut back by 6 bases and J by 5 bases. CDR3 in DNA: TGTGCCAGCAGACTAGCGACCCTCAACAATGAGCAGTTCTTC. It is translated as CASRLATLNNEQFF.

The chain is built from TRBV6-5 and TRBJ2-7; possibly TRBD2 for D (6 bases). The CDR3 contains 15 residues. V lost 0 bases and J lost 3, with 12 bases in between. Germline CDR1 MNHEY, CDR2 SVGAGI. The CDR3 DNA is TGTGCCAGCAGTTACTCGGCGGGGTTGGTCTACGAGCAGTACTTC. This gives the protein CASSYSAGLVYEQYF.